The source of this T cell receptor beta chain is a study of blood T cells in healthy people across ages. Every sample yielded at least 6 million isolated PBMCs. Together with a sample-barcoded 5' primer, a J-beta primer mix was included in a second PCR lasting roughly 6 to 12 cycles. Using its own MiXCR run on the 5' RACE reads, TCRdb lists one record per CDR3 protein. The repertoire holds about 940,000 distinct CDR3 sequences, with about 44% as singletons. CDR1 MDHEN and CDR2 SYDVKM come from the germline V gene. The V gene lost 4 bases and the J gene lost 3 bases, with 22 bases spanning the gap. The CDR3 contains 17 residues.

The material sequenced was blood. This sequence was found in a young man in good health. This chain links TRBV28 with TRBJ2-7, with a weak D call TRBD1 (7 bases). The CDR3 region has the DNA TGTGCCAGCAGTTCCTCGACAGGGAGGCACGCAAGCTACGAGCAGTACTTC. Protein sequence: CASSSSTGRHASYEQYF.